What follows describes a single T cell receptor (beta chain). What antigen it recognizes has not been identified. Qualities for individual bases were not recorded, and no much larger clone is one base off. The data were obtained in a study of response to subunit inactivated influenza vaccine listed by TCRdb under 2018. For the study in its entirety: Deep quantitative T cell receptor repertoire profiling was used in the study to track responses to a trivalent subunit inactivated influenza vaccine. Points the paper makes about the study in general: According to the authors, only a limited number of new T cells may be recruited by each seasonal influenza vaccination.

Libraries were built with RT-PCR. Instrument on record: Illumina HiSeq 2500. TCRdb cleaned the public reads at Q25 with fastp, built clones with MiXCR and kept in-frame beta chains. When rows share a CDR3 protein, they turn into one entry using the most common DNA and genes. The sample contains around 570,000 distinct CDR3 sequences, less than 10% of them found a single time. The ten largest account for 13% of the sample. The sequence was obtained from a man aged 45 to 70 who received an inactivated influenza vaccine. Donor details come from another sample of the same person, matched by shared clones. The sequencing here drew on PBMCs from blood, taken less than 25 months after vaccination.

The CDR3 protein: CASGEIYEQYF. The bases are TGTGCCAGCGGGGAAATCTACGAGCAGTACTTC. The chain couples TRBV12-3 or TRBV12-4 to TRBJ2-7; no D gene can be assigned with confidence. The CDR3 runs 11 amino acids, cysteine and phenylalanine included. The DNA shown is the 33-base CDR3, in frame from base 1. The trim is 8 bases for V and 3 bases for J, with a gap of 8 bases between the germline ends.